Below are 25 T cell receptor beta chains sequenced from a single sample in a study of patients and donors after allogeneic stem cell transplantation. TCRdb reanalysed the RT-PCR reads using MiXCR and keeps one entry per CDR3 protein. The data show several thousand distinct CDR3 sequences, with roughly 26% seen just once and around 15% held by the top ten. Sequencing used blood, either unsorted or a sorted T cell fraction (not recorded which). All receptors come from a human donor who was either an allogeneic HSCT recipient or a stem cell or donor lymphocyte infusion donor (not recorded which). It is not recorded whose cells these are; they may come from a transplant donor.

The chain combines TRBV7-9 with TRBJ2-7, with a weak D call TRBD2 (6 bases). Germline V CDR1 and CDR2: SEHNR, FQNEAQ (reference sequence). The CDR3 is made up of 13 amino acids. V lost 2 bases, J lost 2 bases, and 7 bases lay in between. DNA of the CDR3: TGTGCCAGCAGCTTAACGGGGGCCTACGAGCAGTACTTC. Its protein product is CASSLTGAYEQYF.

This chain joins TRBV3-1 and TRBJ2-1; D might be TRBD2 (6 bases). The CDR3 runs to 14 residues. Looked up from germline, CDR1 is LGHDT and CDR2 is YNNKEL (reference sequence). Trimming cost V 1 base and J 7 bases, with 11 bases left between them. CDR3 residues: CASSQGHGGNEQFF. The CDR3 nucleotides read TGTGCCAGCAGCCAAGGTCACGGAGGGAATGAGCAGTTCTTC.

The chain combines TRBV5-1 with TRBJ2-1; D call uncertain. The ends were cut back, 2 bases at V and 8 bases at J, with 8 bases in the middle. This CDR3 has 12 amino acids. Per the germline V gene, CDR1 is SGHRS and CDR2 is YFSETQ. The CDR3 is CASSFSAHEQFF. Here the CDR3 DNA reads TGCGCCAGCAGCTTTTCTGCGCATGAGCAGTTCTTC.

The J gene is TRBJ1-1, the V gene TRBV5-1; D is ambiguous. Trimming cost V 7 bases and J 3 bases, with 13 bases left between them. In germline, CDR1 is SGHRS, CDR2 YFSETQ. The CDR3 has 13 residues. The CDR3 region is CASDLGDHTEAFF. The CDR3 bases are TGCGCCAGCGATCTGGGAGACCACACTGAAGCTTTCTTT.

This clonotype is medium-sized by share. The V gene is TRBV18, the J gene TRBJ1-5; a possible D gene is TRBD1 (6 bases). The CDR3 covers 13 residues. The germline V and J ends were trimmed by 3 bases and 4 bases, with 7 bases remaining between them. CDR1 and CDR2 from the germline V gene are KGHSH and LQKENI. DNA of the CDR3: TGTGCCAGCTCACCGGACAGAAATCAGCCCCAGCATTTT. This gives the protein CASSPDRNQPQHF.

CDR3 bases: TGTGCCAGCAGCCCACGCCAGGATGAGCAGTTCTTC. It codes for CASSPRQDEQFF. The J gene is TRBJ2-1, the V gene TRBV11-3; D is ambiguous. Germline CDR1 SGHNT, CDR2 YENEEA. The V and J ends lost 5 bases and 8 bases respectively, with 10 bases between them. The CDR3 is made up of 12 amino acids.

This chain links TRBV7-2 with TRBJ2-1; 9 bases align to TRBD2. There are 15 residues in the CDR3. The J segment lost 6 bases and the V segment lost 1 base, leaving 4 bases of the junction unmatched. The V gene's germline CDR1 is SGHTA and CDR2 FQGNSA. The CDR3 here is CASSLDISGGNEQFF. CDR3 sequence (DNA): TGTGCCAGCAGCTTAGATATTAGCGGGGGCAATGAGCAGTTCTTC.

A few counts support this clonotype. The chain links TRBV29-1 to TRBJ2-1; a weak D match, TRBD2 (6 bases). V lost 4 bases, J lost 3 bases, and 13 bases lay in between. Germline lookup yields CDR1 SQVTM and CDR2 ANQGSEA. The CDR3 loop spans 14 amino acids. CDR3 region: CSVGRAGNYNEQFF. CDR3 sequence (DNA): TGCAGCGTTGGGAGGGCGGGCAACTACAATGAGCAGTTCTTC.

The rearrangement uses TRBV11-1 and TRBJ2-5, with a tentative D call TRBD2 (6 bases). This CDR3 has 15 amino acids. Trimming pared 2 bases from V and 5 bases from J, leaving 15 bases between. Germline loops: CDR1 SGHAT, CDR2 FQDESV (reference sequence). The CDR3 DNA reads TGTGCCAGCAGCTTAAGTGGGGGGTTGGTGGAGACCCAGTACTTC. Its protein is CASSLSGGLVETQYF.

The rearrangement uses TRBV19 and TRBJ2-3; D ambiguous. The CDR3 extends over 11 amino acids. V was pared by 6 bases and J by 6 bases, with 7 bases between. The germline CDR1 and CDR2 sequences are LNHDA and SQIVND (reference sequence). Here the CDR3 DNA reads TGTGCCAGTAGCCCCTCGGATACGCAGTATTTT. Translation gives CASSPSDTQYF.

The chain uses TRBV6-6 and TRBJ2-7; 7 nucleotides line up with TRBD1. J gave up 6 bases and V 5 bases, and 7 bases lay outside the gene matches. The CDR3 is 13 amino acids. CDR1 MNHNY and CDR2 SVGAGI come from the germline V gene (reference sequence). The DNA of the CDR3 is TGTGCCAGCAGTCCGGACAGGCTCATCGAGCAGTACGTC. It translates to CASSPDRLIEQYV.

This rearrangement joins TRBV20-1 to TRBJ2-3, with unresolved D. In germline, CDR1 is DFQATT, CDR2 SNEGSKA (reference sequence). The CDR3 is made up of 13 amino acids. V gave up 0 bases and J gave up 3 bases, with 7 bases separating them. The CDR3 protein is CSAREIGTDTQYF. Written as DNA, the CDR3 is TGCAGTGCTAGAGAAATCGGTACAGATACGCAGTATTTT.

The chain couples TRBV11-3 to TRBJ2-3, with D hard to call. This CDR3 is 14 amino acids long. Trimming cost V 5 bases and J 4 bases, with 13 bases left between them. Germline lookup yields CDR1 SGHNT and CDR2 YENEEA. The CDR3, as DNA: TGTGCCAGCAGCCCTTATCGTAGTGCAGATACGCAGTATTTT. This translates into CASSPYRSADTQYF.

The genes are TRBV5-4 and TRBJ2-1; 8 nucleotides align to TRBD2. CDR3 length: 14 residues. With 2 bases clipped from V and 9 bases from J, the junction kept 7 bases outside the gene matches. The germline V gene has CDR1 SGHNT and CDR2 YYREEE (reference sequence). The CDR3 loop is CASSLIQAGGEQFF. DNA for the CDR3: TGTGCCAGCAGCTTAATACAGGCGGGGGGTGAGCAGTTCTTC.

The V and J genes are TRBV7-2 and TRBJ2-1, with D perhaps TRBD1 (5 bases). The germline CDR1 and CDR2 sequences are SGHTA and FQGNSA. V dropped 5 bases and J dropped 6 bases, with 17 bases sitting between them. There are 15 residues in the CDR3. CDR3 loop: CASSIRALGPNEQFF. In DNA form, the CDR3 reads TGTGCCAGCAGCATCCGGGCCCTGGGGCCCAATGAGCAGTTCTTC.

In its sample, this clonotype was seen a few times. This sequence joins TRBV5-6 and TRBJ2-5; D not certain. The CDR3 sequence is 12 residues long. The germline V gene has CDR1 SGHDT and CDR2 YYEEEE. Trimming took 6 bases from V and 3 from J, leaving 9 bases between them. The CDR3 loop reads CASTLTKETQYF. DNA of the CDR3: TGTGCCAGCACCCTCACCAAAGAGACCCAGTACTTC.

The rearrangement links TRBV7-2 to TRBJ2-2; D gene ambiguous. Trimming removed 5 bases at V and 4 bases at J, with 5 bases between. From germline, CDR1 is SGHTA and CDR2 FQGNSA. This CDR3 has 12 amino acids. CDR3 DNA sequence: TGTGCCAGCAGCCCGAGCACCGGGGAGCTGTTTTTT. Translated: CASSPSTGELFF.

The genes are TRBV6-1 and TRBJ1-1; D might be TRBD1 (6 bases). Between the trimmed V and J ends, which lost 8 bases and 5 bases, there was a span of 15 bases. Germline lookup yields CDR1 MNHNS and CDR2 SASEGT. The CDR3 has 13 amino acids. The CDR3: CASEAGARTEAFF. In DNA form, the CDR3 reads TGTGCCAGCGAGGCAGGGGCGAGAACTGAAGCTTTCTTT.

Only a few counts were recorded for this clonotype. The rearrangement uses TRBV19 and TRBJ1-2; a weak D match, TRBD1 (6 bases). Germline V gene sequence: CDR1 LNHDA, CDR2 SQIVND (reference sequence). The CDR3 has 15 residues. V lost 4 bases and J lost 4, with 16 bases in between. CDR3: CASSSNGQTTYGYTF. In DNA, the CDR3 is TGTGCCAGTAGTAGCAACGGACAGACAACCTATGGCTACACCTTC. Filled out from reference TRBV19 and TRBJ1-2, the complete variable domain reads DGGITQSPKYLFRKEGQNVTLSCEQNLNHDAMYWYRQDPGQGLRLIYYSQIVNDFQKGDIAEGYSVSREKKESFPLTVTSAQKNPTAFYLCASSSNGQTTYGYTFGSGTRLTVV.

The DNA for the CDR3 is TGCAGCGCCGGGACTAGCGGGAGAGGTGAGCAGTTCTTC. Encoded protein: CSAGTSGRGEQFF. This chain links TRBV29-1 with TRBJ2-1; TRBD2 aligns across 14 bases. The V and J ends lost 7 bases and 9 bases, in that order; junction bases with no gene match: 5. The CDR3 runs 13 residues. The germline CDR1 and CDR2 sequences are SQVTM and ANQGSEA.

By frequency in the sample, this clonotype is medium-sized (0.01 to 0.1%). The rearrangement joins TRBV7-9 to TRBJ2-1; 7 nucleotides align to TRBD2. The V gene end was trimmed by 5 bases and the J gene end by 4 bases; junction bases not matched to a gene: 8. The CDR3 consists of 15 residues. Germline CDR1 SEHNR, CDR2 FQNEAQ (reference sequence). Here the CDR3 DNA reads TGTGCCAGCAGCCACCGGGACTACCTATACAATGAGCAGTTCTTC. It specifies CASSHRDYLYNEQFF.

This clonotype was seen a handful of times. The V call is TRBV20-1, the J call TRBJ2-3; D ambiguous. In germline, CDR1 is DFQATT, CDR2 SNEGSKA (reference sequence). V dropped 6 bases and J dropped 2 bases, with 6 bases sitting between them. The CDR3 has 11 amino acids. The CDR3 loop reads CSAALTDTQYF. CDR3 nucleotide sequence: TGCAGTGCCGCCCTCACAGATACGCAGTATTTT.

The chain links TRBV4-1 to TRBJ1-2, with TRBD1 as a possible D gene (6 bases). This CDR3 has 14 amino acids. Trimming removed 2 bases from V and 10 bases from J, with 17 bases in between. Germline values: CDR1 MGHRA, CDR2 YSYEKL. DNA of the CDR3: TGCGCCAGCAGCCAAAGTCGGACAGCCGATGCCTACACCTTC. This codes for CASSQSRTADAYTF.

This chain uses TRBV24-1 with TRBJ2-1, with 12 bases fitting TRBD2. The CDR3 has 13 residues. J gave up 10 bases and V 6 bases, and 3 bases lay outside the gene matches. Per germline, CDR1 KGHDR and CDR2 SFDVKD. The CDR3 region is CATSRLAGGEQFF. CDR3 sequence (DNA): TGTGCCACCAGTCGGCTAGCGGGAGGGGAGCAGTTCTTC.

The chain recombines TRBV5-8 with TRBJ2-3, with 10 bases aligning to TRBD1. The CDR3 runs to 13 residues. In germline, CDR1 is SGHTS, CDR2 YDEGEE. After removal of 5 bases from V and 4 bases from J, the junction contained 1 base not matched to a gene. The CDR3 region has the DNA TGTGCCAGCAGGACAGGGGGCGCAGATACGCAGTATTTT. Its protein product is CASRTGGADTQYF.